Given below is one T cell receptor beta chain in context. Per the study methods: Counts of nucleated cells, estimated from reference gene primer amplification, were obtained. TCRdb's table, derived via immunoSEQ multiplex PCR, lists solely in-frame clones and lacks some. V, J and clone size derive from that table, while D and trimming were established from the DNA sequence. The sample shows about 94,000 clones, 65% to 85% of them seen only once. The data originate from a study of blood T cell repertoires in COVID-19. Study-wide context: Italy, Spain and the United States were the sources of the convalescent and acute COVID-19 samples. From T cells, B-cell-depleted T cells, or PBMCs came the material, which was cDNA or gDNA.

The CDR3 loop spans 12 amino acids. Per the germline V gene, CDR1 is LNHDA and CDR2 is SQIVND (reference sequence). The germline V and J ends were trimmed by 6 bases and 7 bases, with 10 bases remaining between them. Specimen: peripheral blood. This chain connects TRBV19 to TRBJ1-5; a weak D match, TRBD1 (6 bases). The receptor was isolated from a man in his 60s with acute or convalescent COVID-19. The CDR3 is CASRQGNQPQHF. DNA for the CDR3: TGTGCCAGTAGACAGGGAAACCAGCCCCAGCATTTT.